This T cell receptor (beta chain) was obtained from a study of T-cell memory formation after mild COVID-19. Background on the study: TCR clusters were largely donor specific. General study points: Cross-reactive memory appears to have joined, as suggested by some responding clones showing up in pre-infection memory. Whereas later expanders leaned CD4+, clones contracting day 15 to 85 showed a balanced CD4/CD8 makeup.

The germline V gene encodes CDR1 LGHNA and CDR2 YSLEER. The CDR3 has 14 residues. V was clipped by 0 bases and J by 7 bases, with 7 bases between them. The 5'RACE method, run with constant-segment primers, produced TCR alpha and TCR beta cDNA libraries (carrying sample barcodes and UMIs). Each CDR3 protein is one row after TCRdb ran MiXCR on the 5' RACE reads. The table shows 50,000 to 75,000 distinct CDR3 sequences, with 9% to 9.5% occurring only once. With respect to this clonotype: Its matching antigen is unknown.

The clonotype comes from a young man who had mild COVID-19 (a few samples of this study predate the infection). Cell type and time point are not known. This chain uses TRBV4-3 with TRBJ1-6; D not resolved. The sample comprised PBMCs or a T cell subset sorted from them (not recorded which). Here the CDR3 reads CASSQDPQNSPLHF. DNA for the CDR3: TGCGCCAGCAGCCAAGATCCCCAGAATTCACCCCTCCACTTT.